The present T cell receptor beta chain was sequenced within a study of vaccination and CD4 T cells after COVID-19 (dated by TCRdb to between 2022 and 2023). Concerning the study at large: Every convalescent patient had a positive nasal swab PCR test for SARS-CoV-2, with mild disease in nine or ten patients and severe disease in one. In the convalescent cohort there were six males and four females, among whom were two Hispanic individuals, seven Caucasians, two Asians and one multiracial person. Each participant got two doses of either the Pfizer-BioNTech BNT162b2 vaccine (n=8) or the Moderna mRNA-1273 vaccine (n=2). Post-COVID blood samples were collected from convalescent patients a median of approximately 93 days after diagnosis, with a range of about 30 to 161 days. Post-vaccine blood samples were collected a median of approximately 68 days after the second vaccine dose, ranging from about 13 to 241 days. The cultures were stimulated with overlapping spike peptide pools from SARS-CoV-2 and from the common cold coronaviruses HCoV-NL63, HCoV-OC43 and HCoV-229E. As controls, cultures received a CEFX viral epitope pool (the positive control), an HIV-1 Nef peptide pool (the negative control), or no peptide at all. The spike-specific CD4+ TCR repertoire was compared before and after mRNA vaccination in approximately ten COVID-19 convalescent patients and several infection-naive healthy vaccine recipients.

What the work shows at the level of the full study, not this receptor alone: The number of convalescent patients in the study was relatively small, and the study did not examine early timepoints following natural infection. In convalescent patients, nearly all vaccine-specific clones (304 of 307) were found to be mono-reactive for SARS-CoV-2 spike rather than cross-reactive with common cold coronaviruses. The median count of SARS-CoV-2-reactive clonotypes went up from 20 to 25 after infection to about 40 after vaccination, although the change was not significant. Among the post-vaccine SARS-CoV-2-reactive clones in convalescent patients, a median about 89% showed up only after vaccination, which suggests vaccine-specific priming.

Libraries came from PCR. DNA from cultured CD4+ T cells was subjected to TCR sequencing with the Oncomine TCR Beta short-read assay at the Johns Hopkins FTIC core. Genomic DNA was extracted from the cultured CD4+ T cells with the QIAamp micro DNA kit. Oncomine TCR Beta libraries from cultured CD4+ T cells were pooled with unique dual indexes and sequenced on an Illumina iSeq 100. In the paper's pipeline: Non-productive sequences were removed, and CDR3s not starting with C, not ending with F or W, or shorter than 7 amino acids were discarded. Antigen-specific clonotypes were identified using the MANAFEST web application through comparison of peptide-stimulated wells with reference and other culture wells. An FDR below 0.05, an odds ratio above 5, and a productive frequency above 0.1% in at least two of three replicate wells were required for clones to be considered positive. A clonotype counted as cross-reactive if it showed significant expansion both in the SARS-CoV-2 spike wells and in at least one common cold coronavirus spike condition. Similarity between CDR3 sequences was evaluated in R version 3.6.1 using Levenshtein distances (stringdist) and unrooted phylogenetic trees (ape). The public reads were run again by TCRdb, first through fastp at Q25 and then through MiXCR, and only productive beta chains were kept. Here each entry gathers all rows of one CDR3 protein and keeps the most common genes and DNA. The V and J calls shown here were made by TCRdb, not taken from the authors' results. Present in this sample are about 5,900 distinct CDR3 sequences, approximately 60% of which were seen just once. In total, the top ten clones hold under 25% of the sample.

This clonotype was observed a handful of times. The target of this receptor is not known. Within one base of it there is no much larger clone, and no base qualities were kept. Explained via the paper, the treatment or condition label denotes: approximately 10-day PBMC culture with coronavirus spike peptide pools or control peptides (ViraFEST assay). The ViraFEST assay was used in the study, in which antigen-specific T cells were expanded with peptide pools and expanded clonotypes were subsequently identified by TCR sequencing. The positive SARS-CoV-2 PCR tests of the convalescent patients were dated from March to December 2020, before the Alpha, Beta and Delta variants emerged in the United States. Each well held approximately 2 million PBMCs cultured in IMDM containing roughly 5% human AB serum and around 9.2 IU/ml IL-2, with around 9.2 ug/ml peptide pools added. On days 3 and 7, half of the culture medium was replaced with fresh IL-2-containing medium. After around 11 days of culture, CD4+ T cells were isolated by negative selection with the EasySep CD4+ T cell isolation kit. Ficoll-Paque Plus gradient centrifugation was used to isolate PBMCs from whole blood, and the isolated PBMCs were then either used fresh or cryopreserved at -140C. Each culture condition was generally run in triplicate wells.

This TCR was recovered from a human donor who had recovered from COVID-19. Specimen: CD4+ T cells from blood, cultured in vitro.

Read as DNA, the sequence is TGTGCCACCCATCGACAGGGTTTGAGCAATCAGCCCCAGCATTTT. Its translation reads: CATHRQGLSNQPQHF. The chain is assembled from TRBV6-1 and TRBJ1-5; 7 bases in the junction line up with TRBD1. Ends trimmed: V by 10 bases, J by 1 base; bases unmatched to a gene: 10. The CDR3 measures 15 amino acids from cysteine to phenylalanine. Just CDR3 DNA is preserved here, 45 bases in frame from base 1. As encoded in the germline V gene, CDR1 is MNHNS while CDR2 is SASEGT.